In its sample, the clone carrying this T cell receptor (beta chain) was seen once. This sample is part of a study of blood T cell repertoires in COVID-19. Study-level information: The analysed material was cDNA or gDNA that came from T cells, B-cell-depleted T cells, or PBMCs.

Sequencing was performed with immunoSEQ multiplex PCR; in TCRdb, only in-frame clones are kept and a portion is missing. Here the sample spans about 130,000 clones, approximately 74% being singletons. The sequencing input was peripheral blood. The TCR originated in a man aged 60-69 years with acute or convalescent COVID-19.

The CDR3 DNA reads TGTGCCAGCAGCTCCGGGGGACAGCAAAACTACGAGCAGTACTTC. Residues: CASSSGGQQNYEQYF. The chain joins TRBV11-3 to TRBJ2-7, with D tentatively TRBD1 (7 bases). The CDR3 contains 15 residues. V was shortened by 4 bases and J by 3 bases, with 16 bases between the two germline ends. Germline CDR1 and CDR2: SGHNT and YENEEA.